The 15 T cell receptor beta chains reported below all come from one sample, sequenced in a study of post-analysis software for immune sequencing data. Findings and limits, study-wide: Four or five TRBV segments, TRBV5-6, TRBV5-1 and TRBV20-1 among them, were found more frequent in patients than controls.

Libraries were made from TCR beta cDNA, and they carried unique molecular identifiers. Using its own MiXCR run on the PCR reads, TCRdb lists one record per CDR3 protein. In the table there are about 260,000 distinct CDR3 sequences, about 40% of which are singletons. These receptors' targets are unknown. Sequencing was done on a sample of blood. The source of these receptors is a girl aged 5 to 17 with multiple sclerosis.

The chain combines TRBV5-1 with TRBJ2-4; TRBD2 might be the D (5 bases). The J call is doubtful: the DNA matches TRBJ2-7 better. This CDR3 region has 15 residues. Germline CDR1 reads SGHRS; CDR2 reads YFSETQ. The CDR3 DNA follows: TGCGCCAGCAGCTTTTACGGGGAAAGCTCCTACGAGCAGTACTTC. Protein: CASSFYGESSYEQYF.

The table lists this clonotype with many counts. The CDR3 loop reads CASTRTGDSNQPQHF. The CDR3 bases are TGCGCCAGCACCCGGACGGGAGATAGCAATCAGCCCCAGCATTTT. The chain couples TRBV5-1 to TRBJ1-5; D is undetermined. V was clipped by 6 bases and J by 0 bases, with 13 bases between them. Germline V gives CDR1 SGHRS, CDR2 YFSETQ. This CDR3 is 15 amino acids long.

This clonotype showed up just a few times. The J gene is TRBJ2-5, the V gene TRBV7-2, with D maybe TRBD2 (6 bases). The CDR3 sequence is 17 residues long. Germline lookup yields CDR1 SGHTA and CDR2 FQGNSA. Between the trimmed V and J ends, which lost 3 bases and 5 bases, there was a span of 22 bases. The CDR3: CASSFPQGGREKETQYF. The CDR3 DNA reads TGTGCCAGCAGCTTCCCTCAAGGTGGTCGGGAGAAGGAGACCCAGTACTTC.

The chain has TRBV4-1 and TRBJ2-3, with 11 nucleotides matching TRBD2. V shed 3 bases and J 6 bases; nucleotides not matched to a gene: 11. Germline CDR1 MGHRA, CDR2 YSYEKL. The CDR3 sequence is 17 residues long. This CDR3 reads CASSQLYLAGGTDTQYF. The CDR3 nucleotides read TGCGCCAGCAGCCAGCTCTACTTAGCGGGAGGGACCGATACGCAGTATTTT.

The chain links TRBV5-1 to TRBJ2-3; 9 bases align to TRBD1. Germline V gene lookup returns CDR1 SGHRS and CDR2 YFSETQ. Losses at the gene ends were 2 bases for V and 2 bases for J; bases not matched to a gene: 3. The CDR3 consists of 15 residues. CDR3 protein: CASSFGTGYTDTQYF. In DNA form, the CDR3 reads TGCGCCAGCAGCTTCGGGACAGGGTACACAGATACGCAGTATTTT.

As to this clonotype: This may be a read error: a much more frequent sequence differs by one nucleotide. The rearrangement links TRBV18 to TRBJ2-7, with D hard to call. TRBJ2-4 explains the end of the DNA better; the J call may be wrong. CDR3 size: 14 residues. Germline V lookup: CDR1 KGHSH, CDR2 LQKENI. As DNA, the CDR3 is TGTGCCAGCCCACGCGACTCTGGCAAAAACATTCAGTACTTC. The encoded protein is CASPRDSGKNIQYF.

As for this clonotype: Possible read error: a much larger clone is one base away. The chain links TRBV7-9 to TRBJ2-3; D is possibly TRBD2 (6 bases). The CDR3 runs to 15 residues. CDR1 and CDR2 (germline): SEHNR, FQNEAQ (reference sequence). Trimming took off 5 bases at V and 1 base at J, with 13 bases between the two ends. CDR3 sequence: CASSPGLVRTDTQYF. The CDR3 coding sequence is TGTGCCAGCAGCCCGGGACTTGTTCGCACAGATACGCAGTATTTT.

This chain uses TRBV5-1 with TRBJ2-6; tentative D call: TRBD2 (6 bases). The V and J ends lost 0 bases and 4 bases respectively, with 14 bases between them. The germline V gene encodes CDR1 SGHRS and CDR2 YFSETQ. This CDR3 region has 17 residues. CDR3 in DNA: TGCGCCAGCAGCTTGGAACTCCGGGGGTACGGGGCCAACGTCCTGACTTTC. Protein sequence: CASSLELRGYGANVLTF. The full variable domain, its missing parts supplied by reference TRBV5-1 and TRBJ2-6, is KAGVTQTPRYLIKTRGQQVTLSCSPISGHRSVSWYQQTPGQGLQFLFEYFSETQRNKGNFPGRFSGRQFSNSRSEMNVSTLELGDSALYLCASSLELRGYGANVLTFGAGSRLTVL.

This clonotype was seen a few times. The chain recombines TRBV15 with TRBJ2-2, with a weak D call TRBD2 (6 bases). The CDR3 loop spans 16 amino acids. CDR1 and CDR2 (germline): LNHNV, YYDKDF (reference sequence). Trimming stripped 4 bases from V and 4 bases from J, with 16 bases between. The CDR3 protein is CATSKTGSGGTGELFF. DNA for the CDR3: TGTGCCACCAGCAAGACCGGGAGTGGGGGCACCGGGGAGCTGTTTTTT. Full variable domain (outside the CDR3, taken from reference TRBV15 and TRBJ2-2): DAMVIQNPRYQVTQFGKPVTLSCSQTLNHNVMYWYQQKSSQAPKLLFHYYDKDFNNEADTPDNFQSRRPNTSFCFLDIRSPGLGDTAMYLCATSKTGSGGTGELFFGEGSRLTVL.

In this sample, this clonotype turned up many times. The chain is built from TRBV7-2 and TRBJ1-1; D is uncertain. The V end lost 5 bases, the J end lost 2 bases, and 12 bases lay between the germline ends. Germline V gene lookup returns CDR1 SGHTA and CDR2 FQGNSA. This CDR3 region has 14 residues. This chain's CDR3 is CASSPVTANTEAFF. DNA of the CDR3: TGTGCCAGCAGCCCCGTGACCGCTAACACTGAAGCTTTCTTT. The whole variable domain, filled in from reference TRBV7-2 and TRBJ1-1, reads GAGVSQSPSNKVTEKGKDVELRCDPISGHTALYWYRQSLGQGLEFLIYFQGNSAPDKSGLPSDRFSAERTGGSVSTLTIQRTQQEDSAVYLCASSPVTANTEAFFGQGTRLTVV.

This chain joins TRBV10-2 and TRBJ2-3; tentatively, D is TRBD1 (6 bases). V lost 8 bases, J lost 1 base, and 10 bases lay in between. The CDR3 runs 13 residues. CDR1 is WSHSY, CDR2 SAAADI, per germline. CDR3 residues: CASRTARTDTQYF. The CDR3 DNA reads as TGCGCCAGCCGGACAGCGCGCACAGATACGCAGTATTTT.

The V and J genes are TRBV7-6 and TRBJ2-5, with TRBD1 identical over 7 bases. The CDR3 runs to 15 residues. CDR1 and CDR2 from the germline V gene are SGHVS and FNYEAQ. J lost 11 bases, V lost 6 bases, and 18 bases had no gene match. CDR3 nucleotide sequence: TGTGCCAGCAGATGGGCGTACAGGGGAACTAATGAGCAGTACTTC. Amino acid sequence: CASRWAYRGTNEQYF.

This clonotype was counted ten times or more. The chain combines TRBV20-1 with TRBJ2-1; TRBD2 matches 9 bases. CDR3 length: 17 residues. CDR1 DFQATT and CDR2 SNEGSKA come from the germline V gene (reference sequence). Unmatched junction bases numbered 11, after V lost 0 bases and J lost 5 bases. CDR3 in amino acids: CSAREGSGSISDNEQFF. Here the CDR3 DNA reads TGCAGTGCTAGAGAGGGTAGCGGGAGTATTAGCGACAATGAGCAGTTCTTC.

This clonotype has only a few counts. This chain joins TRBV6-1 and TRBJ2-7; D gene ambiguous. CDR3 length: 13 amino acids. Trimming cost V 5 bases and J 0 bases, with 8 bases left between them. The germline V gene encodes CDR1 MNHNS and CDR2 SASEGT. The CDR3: CASSLQSSYEQYF. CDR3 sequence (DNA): TGTGCCAGCAGTTTACAAAGCTCCTACGAGCAGTACTTC.

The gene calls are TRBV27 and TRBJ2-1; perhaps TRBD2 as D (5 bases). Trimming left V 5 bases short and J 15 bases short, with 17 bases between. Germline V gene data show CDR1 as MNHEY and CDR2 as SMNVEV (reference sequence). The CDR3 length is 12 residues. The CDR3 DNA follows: TGTGCCAGCAGTCCCGGGTCTAGCAGGCGGTTCTTC. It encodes CASSPGSSRRFF.